This passage covers 22 T cell receptor beta chains from one sample sequenced in a study of blood T cell repertoires in COVID-19. Profiling relied on immunoSEQ multiplex PCR, and the TCRdb table lists in-frame clones only, not all of them. Of approximately 160,000 clones in the sample, about 81% are singletons; the top ten hold roughly 11%. The sample consisted of peripheral blood. The receptors were sampled from a human donor in a cohort sampled during active COVID-19.

The chain carries TRBV2 and TRBJ2-2, with 8 bases identical to TRBD1. The CDR3 contains 18 residues. The germline V gene encodes CDR1 SNHLY and CDR2 FYNNEI. With 2 bases clipped from V and 7 bases from J, the junction kept 15 bases outside the gene matches. CDR3 protein: CASSERGIGQGAIGELFF. For the CDR3, the DNA is TGTGCCAGCAGTGAAAGGGGGATCGGGCAGGGGGCAATCGGGGAGCTGTTTTTT.

Here the CDR3 DNA reads TGTGCCAGCAGTTACTCTGGGGACAGGGGCGAGCAGTACTTC. The encoded protein is CASSYSGDRGEQYF. The chain uses TRBV6-2 or TRBV6-3 and TRBJ2-7; TRBD1 matches at 10 bases. Germline V gene lookup returns CDR1 MNHEY and CDR2 SVGEGT. Losses at the gene ends were 0 bases for V and 6 bases for J; bases not matched to a gene: 2. This CDR3 comprises 14 residues.

This chain uses TRBV7-8 with TRBJ2-7, with D possibly TRBD1 on 6 matching bases. Germline CDR1 and CDR2: SGHVS and FQNEAQ. The germline V and J ends were trimmed by 3 bases and 7 bases, with 13 bases remaining between them. The CDR3 length is 13 residues. Written as DNA, the CDR3 is TGTGCCAGCAGCTTTACCGGGACACAAGAGCAGTACTTC. Translating gives CASSFTGTQEQYF.

The chain is built from TRBV4-1 and TRBJ1-2, with 9 bases fitting TRBD1. The CDR3 runs 15 residues. Germline CDR1 MGHRA, CDR2 YSYEKL. V was clipped by 3 bases and J by 7 bases; unmatched bases: 9. The chain's CDR3 is CASSQDDRGGGGYTF. The CDR3 bases are TGCGCCAGCAGCCAGGACGACAGGGGGGGCGGTGGCTACACCTTC.

This clone was seen once. The V call is TRBV11-3, the J call TRBJ1-3; D might be TRBD1 (5 bases). Germline CDR1 SGHNT, CDR2 YENEEA. CDR3 length: 14 amino acids. Trimming removed 5 bases from V and 2 bases from J, with 10 bases in between. CDR3 sequence reads: CASSRGGTGNTIYF. In DNA form, the CDR3 reads TGTGCCAGCAGCAGGGGCGGCACTGGAAACACCATATATTTT.

CDR3 in DNA: TGTGCCAGTAGAACCGTCGGGACAGGGGGTGAAGCTTTCTTT. Translated, it gives CASRTVGTGGEAFF. The rearrangement uses TRBV19 and TRBJ1-1; TRBD1 matches 11 bases. The V gene's germline CDR1 is LNHDA and CDR2 SQIVND (reference sequence). This CDR3 has 14 amino acids. Trimming at V came to 6 bases and at J to 7 bases, leaving 7 bases not matched to a gene.

This clone was observed a single time. This rearrangement joins TRBV30 to TRBJ2-7, with a weak D call TRBD2 (6 bases). V was shortened by 1 base and J by 6 bases, with 16 bases between the two germline ends. Germline CDR1 and CDR2: GTSNPN and SVGIG (reference sequence). This CDR3 has 14 amino acids. CDR3 DNA sequence: TGTGCCTGGAGTGGAGGGACTCGAGTCACCGAGCAGTACTTC. Translating it yields CAWSGGTRVTEQYF.

The genes are TRBV10-3 and TRBJ2-2; 9 bases are a match to TRBD1. CDR3 size: 15 residues. The V gene's germline CDR1 is ENHRY and CDR2 SYGVKD. V shed 6 bases and J 7 bases; nucleotides not matched to a gene: 9. The CDR3 DNA reads as TGTGCCATCAGGCCGGGGGGACAGGGTGACGGGGAGCTGTTTTTT. The encoded protein is CAIRPGGQGDGELFF.

The chain carries TRBV30 and TRBJ1-5, with unresolved D. This CDR3 is built from 14 residues. V was clipped by 2 bases and J by 0 bases, with 8 bases between them. Germline V CDR1 and CDR2: GTSNPN, SVGIG (reference sequence). The CDR3 coding sequence is TGTGCCTGGAGTCCGGGGTATAGCAATCAGCCCCAGCATTTT. Amino acid sequence: CAWSPGYSNQPQHF.

The chain recombines TRBV12-3 or TRBV12-4 with TRBJ2-1; TRBD2 might be the D (5 bases). The CDR3 runs 13 residues. The V end was cut by 6 bases, the J end by 8 bases, with 14 bases between. The CDR3 loop is CASRHTSLDEQFF. In DNA, the CDR3 is TGTGCCAGCAGACACACTAGTCTCGATGAGCAGTTCTTC.

The CDR3 spells CASSILRGGGELFF. CDR3 nucleotide sequence: TGTGCCAGTAGTATATTAAGGGGCGGCGGGGAGCTGTTTTTT. The rearrangement uses TRBV19 and TRBJ2-2; D may be TRBD1 (5 bases). CDR3 length equals 14 residues. Trimming left V 2 bases short and J 7 bases short, with 11 bases between. From germline, CDR1 is LNHDA and CDR2 SQIVND (reference sequence).

This CDR3 reads CASSLAPGTGFSDTQYF. For the CDR3, the DNA is TGTGCCAGCAGCTTAGCGCCAGGGACAGGTTTCTCGGATACGCAGTATTTT. The rearrangement uses TRBV11-1 and TRBJ2-3; 8 bases match TRBD1. This CDR3 spans 17 amino acids. V gave up 0 bases and J gave up 6 bases; unmatched junction bases: 11. Germline-derived CDR1 and CDR2 are SGHAT and FQDESV (reference sequence). The whole variable domain, filled in from reference TRBV11-1 and TRBJ2-3, reads EAEVAQSPRYKITEKSQAVAFWCDPISGHATLYWYRQILGQGPELLVQFQDESVVDDSQLPKDRFSAERLKGVDSTLKIQPAELGDSAMYLCASSLAPGTGFSDTQYFGPGTRLTVL.

The chain has TRBV6-5 and TRBJ2-1; 8 nucleotides align to TRBD2. CDR1 MNHEY and CDR2 SVGAGI come from the germline V gene. V shed 5 bases, J shed 3 bases, and the junction held 6 bases outside the gene matches. This CDR3 has 15 amino acids. CDR3 sequence reads: CASSLAGGGYNEQFF. DNA of the CDR3: TGTGCCAGCAGTCTAGCGGGCGGGGGCTACAATGAGCAGTTCTTC.

The V gene is TRBV11-2, the J gene TRBJ2-3; 8 bases are shared with TRBD1. Looked up from germline, CDR1 is SGHAT and CDR2 is FQNNGV. J was trimmed by 3 bases and V by 3 bases; bases with no gene match: 5. The CDR3 loop spans 15 amino acids. For the CDR3, the DNA is TGTGCCAGCAGCTTCCGGGACAGGTTGACAGATACGCAGTATTTT. Residues: CASSFRDRLTDTQYF.

The chain carries TRBV19 and TRBJ2-3; tentative D call: TRBD2 (6 bases). From germline, CDR1 is LNHDA and CDR2 SQIVND (reference sequence). This CDR3 spans 15 amino acids. V was shortened by 3 bases and J by 4 bases, with 14 bases between the two germline ends. CDR3 bases: TGTGCCAGTAGTATGGACTGGGGAGGAGCAGATACGCAGTATTTT. Translation gives CASSMDWGGADTQYF.

V is TRBV7-2 and J is TRBJ1-5, with TRBD1 matching over 8 bases. CDR1 is SGHTA, CDR2 FQGNSA, per germline. This CDR3 has 14 residues. V shed 3 bases, J shed 4 bases, and the junction held 2 bases outside the gene matches. The CDR3 DNA is TGTGCCAGCAGCTTCCGACAGGGGAATCAGCCCCAGCATTTT. Translating it yields CASSFRQGNQPQHF.

V usage is TRBV9 and J usage is TRBJ2-1; D is possibly TRBD2 (6 bases). Germline V gene sequence: CDR1 SGDLS, CDR2 YYNGEE. The CDR3 is 14 amino acids. V lost 2 bases, J lost 5 bases, and 11 bases lay in between. The DNA of the CDR3 is TGTGCCAGCAGCGTCTACGGGGGTAACAATGAGCAGTTCTTC. Translation: CASSVYGGNNEQFF.

This chain connects TRBV7-8 to TRBJ1-2, with 8 nucleotides matching TRBD1. The junction had 13 bases not matched to a gene; V was cut back by 0 bases and J by 7 bases. This CDR3 region has 17 residues. Per germline, CDR1 SGHVS and CDR2 FQNEAQ. The CDR3 reads CASSLAQGQVFSSGYTF. The CDR3 nucleotides read TGTGCCAGCAGCTTAGCCCAGGGACAGGTGTTTTCAAGTGGCTACACCTTC.

The chain joins TRBV3-1 (or the pseudogene TRBV3-2) to TRBJ1-1; D gene uncertain. The ends were cut back, 0 bases at V and 2 bases at J, with 19 bases in the middle. The CDR3 has 18 amino acids. CDR1 and CDR2 (germline): LGHDT, YNNKEL (reference sequence). The CDR3 reads CASSQDGHPWPPNTEAFF. The CDR3 DNA is TGTGCCAGCAGCCAAGATGGGCACCCTTGGCCACCTAACACTGAAGCTTTCTTT.

This rearrangement joins TRBV9 to TRBJ1-1, with 7 nucleotides matching TRBD1. This CDR3 contains 13 residues. With 1 base clipped from V and 6 bases from J, the junction kept 3 bases outside the gene matches. Germline values: CDR1 SGDLS, CDR2 YYNGEE. The CDR3 sequence: CASSVLTGAEAFF. Here the CDR3 DNA reads TGTGCCAGCAGCGTACTAACAGGGGCTGAAGCTTTCTTT.

This rearrangement joins TRBV29-1 to TRBJ1-5; D remains ambiguous. The germline V gene encodes CDR1 SQVTM and CDR2 ANQGSEA. Trimming removed 3 bases from V and 6 bases from J, with 12 bases in between. The CDR3 has 13 amino acids. The CDR3 spells CSVEIGGGQPQHF. The CDR3 bases are TGCAGCGTTGAGATAGGTGGAGGTCAGCCCCAGCATTTT.

This chain connects TRBV30 to TRBJ2-3, with 7 positions matching TRBD2. V gave up 2 bases and J gave up 4 bases; unmatched junction bases: 9. From germline, CDR1 is GTSNPN and CDR2 SVGIG (reference sequence). CDR3 length: 15 residues. The CDR3 loop is CAWSFQAGRADTQYF. Written as DNA, the CDR3 is TGTGCCTGGAGTTTTCAAGCGGGGCGGGCAGATACGCAGTATTTT.